This TCR beta chain was obtained from a study of response to subunit inactivated influenza vaccine (dated by TCRdb to 2017 to 2018). Broadly, across the study: The study used deep quantitative T cell receptor repertoire profiling to track responses to a trivalent subunit inactivated influenza vaccine.

In the case of this clonotype: Its target antigen remains unknown. Qualities for individual bases were not recorded, and no much larger clone is one base off.

Libraries were prepared through RT-PCR. Sequenced using an Illumina HiSeq 2500. TCRdb applied fastp at Q25 and MiXCR to the public reads, then kept only in-frame beta chains. CDR3 protein duplicates are merged, each entry listing the most common genes and DNA. Across this sample there are hundreds of thousands of distinct CDR3 sequences, with less than 15% seen only once. The top ten clonotypes cover 7.5% to 8% of the sample. In the germline V gene (reference sequence), CDR1 corresponds to DFQATT and CDR2 to SNEGSKA. For this chain, trimming is 4 bases at the V end and 0 bases at the J end, and the number of junction bases without a gene match is 1. Counted from cysteine to phenylalanine, this CDR3 has 14 amino acids. Only CDR3 DNA remains: 42 bases, in frame from the first base. What the study reported, not specific to this receptor: According to the authors, only a limited number of new T cells may be recruited by each seasonal influenza vaccination.

The sequencing used PBMCs from blood, collected 14 to 15 days before vaccination. The sequence was obtained from a man aged 45-65 years who received an inactivated influenza vaccine. Donor details come from another sample of the same person, matched by shared clones. Rearrangement joined TRBV20-1 to TRBJ2-1; 9 central nucleotides agree with TRBD2. Here the CDR3 is given as CSAISGGSYNEQFF. In nucleotides, the sequence is TGCAGTGCTATTAGCGGGGGCTCCTACAATGAGCAGTTCTTC.